Presented here are 28 T cell receptor beta chains from one specimen sequenced in a study of blood T cell repertoires in COVID-19. Here immunoSEQ multiplex PCR was the method, and the copy in TCRdb shows in-frame clones only, minus some. Here the sample spans 150,000 to 200,000 clones, roughly nine tenths being singletons. Input material: peripheral blood. These receptors all stem from a woman in her sixties or seventies with COVID-19, enrolled during active disease.

V is TRBV4-2 and J is TRBJ1-1; 8 bases match TRBD1. This CDR3 region has 17 residues. Germline CDR1 reads LGHNA; CDR2 reads YNFKEQ. V was clipped by 4 bases and J by 1 base; unmatched bases: 11. The CDR3 region has the DNA TGTGCCAGCAGCCCCGGACAGGGTGGGTGGGAGAACACTGAAGCTTTCTTT. Protein product: CASSPGQGGWENTEAFF.

The rearrangement uses TRBV11-2 and TRBJ1-2, with a tentative D call TRBD1 (5 bases). This CDR3 contains 13 residues. Germline V gene sequence: CDR1 SGHAT, CDR2 FQNNGV. Trimming took off 1 base at V and 6 bases at J, with 9 bases between the two ends. This CDR3 reads CASSLARVDGYTF. Here the CDR3 DNA reads TGTGCCAGCAGCTTAGCCAGGGTCGATGGCTACACCTTC.

The chain links TRBV5-1 to TRBJ1-1, with unresolved D. The germline gives CDR1 SGHRS, CDR2 YFSETQ. The CDR3 runs to 13 residues. V was clipped by 2 bases and J by 0 bases, with 5 bases between them. The CDR3 DNA reads as TGCGCCAGCAGCTTCCAGGTGAACACTGAAGCTTTCTTT. It codes for CASSFQVNTEAFF.

V usage is TRBV4-1 and J usage is TRBJ2-2, with 10 nucleotides matching TRBD2. Germline CDR1 and CDR2: MGHRA and YSYEKL. There are 20 residues in the CDR3. V shed 0 bases and J 4 bases; nucleotides not matched to a gene: 14. The CDR3 is CASSQEMRLAGVGTTGELFF. The CDR3, as DNA: TGCGCCAGCAGCCAAGAGATGCGGCTAGCGGGAGTGGGGACCACCGGGGAGCTGTTTTTT.

The chain employs TRBV6-1 and TRBJ2-7; TRBD1 aligns across 9 bases. The germline gives CDR1 MNHNS, CDR2 SASEGT. CDR3 size: 16 residues. The J segment lost 3 bases and the V segment lost 4 bases, leaving 10 bases of the junction unmatched. The CDR3 spells CASSAGTGMSLYEQYF. For the CDR3, the DNA is TGTGCCAGCAGTGCCGGGACAGGGATGTCCCTCTACGAGCAGTACTTC.

This chain links TRBV3-1 (or the pseudogene TRBV3-2) with TRBJ2-7; the D gene is possibly TRBD1 (6 bases). CDR3 length equals 18 residues. The germline V gene encodes CDR1 LGHDT and CDR2 YNNKEL (reference sequence). Trimming removed 4 bases at V and 3 bases at J, with 25 bases between. Here the CDR3 reads CASSLKSTRGSFLYEQYF. In DNA form, the CDR3 reads TGTGCCAGCAGCCTCAAGTCGACCAGGGGTAGTTTCCTCTACGAGCAGTACTTC.

The CDR3 is CASSIVGADEQYF. The CDR3, as DNA: TGTGCCAGTAGTATAGTTGGGGCCGACGAGCAGTACTTC. The chain employs TRBV19 and TRBJ2-7; possible D gene TRBD1, 5 bases. V was shortened by 1 base and J by 5 bases, with 9 bases between the two germline ends. This CDR3 spans 13 amino acids. Germline assignment: CDR1 LNHDA and CDR2 SQIVND (reference sequence).

CDR3 nucleotide sequence: TGTGCCAGCGGCCTTTATTCGTACACTGAAGCTTTCTTT. Its translation is CASGLYSYTEAFF. This chain joins TRBV28 and TRBJ1-1; D uncertain. CDR1 is MDHEN, CDR2 SYDVKM, per germline. Between the trimmed V and J ends, which lost 8 bases and 3 bases, there was a span of 13 bases. This CDR3 region has 13 residues.

The chain couples TRBV6-2 or TRBV6-3 to TRBJ1-5; 8 positions agree with TRBD1. The CDR3 spans 18 residues. Germline CDR1 reads MNHEY; CDR2 reads SVGEGT. V dropped 3 bases and J dropped 0; count of bases not matched to a gene: 10. The CDR3 region is CASSYQGQGRNSNQPQHF. CDR3 bases: TGTGCCAGCAGTTATCAAGGACAGGGAAGGAATAGCAATCAGCCCCAGCATTTT.

This clone was seen only a few times. The V and J genes are TRBV28 and TRBJ1-2, with a possible D match to TRBD1 (5 bases). Germline CDR1 MDHEN, CDR2 SYDVKM. The CDR3 has 15 residues. Trimming removed 5 bases at V and 4 bases at J, with 17 bases between. CDR3 residues: CASSVPGGGAYGYTF. The CDR3 DNA is TGTGCCAGCAGTGTCCCGGGGGGGGGTGCCTATGGCTACACCTTC.

The chain is built from TRBV14 and TRBJ2-7; 8 nucleotides align to TRBD1. V lost 4 bases to trimming and J lost 3 bases; unmatched junction nucleotides: 2. CDR3 length: 13 residues. The germline gives CDR1 SGHDN, CDR2 FVKESK. In nucleotides, the CDR3 is TGTGCCAGCAGCCGAGACAGGGGCTACGAGCAGTACTTC. Protein sequence: CASSRDRGYEQYF.

In nucleotides, the CDR3 is TGTGCCAGCAGCCGGGGAGGCAGGGGGCAATTGTACACTGAAGCTTTCTTT. This translates into CASSRGGRGQLYTEAFF. The chain links TRBV5-5 to TRBJ1-1; TRBD1 matches 8 bases. The CDR3 runs to 17 residues. The ends lost 4 bases at V and 3 bases at J; junction bases unmatched: 14. The germline CDR1 and CDR2 sequences are SGHKS and YYEKEE (reference sequence).

The chain couples TRBV3-1 (or the pseudogene TRBV3-2) to TRBJ2-2, with D perhaps matching TRBD2 (5 bases). Germline V gene data show CDR1 as LGHDT and CDR2 as YNNKEL (reference sequence). V lost 4 bases, J lost 4 bases, and 7 bases lay in between. CDR3 length: 13 residues. CDR3 bases: TGTGCCAGCAGCCCACGGGGCACCGGGGAGCTGTTTTTT. This translates into CASSPRGTGELFF.

This clone has more than one count but fewer than ten. V gene TRBV30 combines with J gene TRBJ1-2, with D unresolved. The germline V gene has CDR1 GTSNPN and CDR2 SVGIG (reference sequence). Trimming took 2 bases from V and 8 from J, leaving 6 bases between them. This CDR3 has 10 amino acids. CDR3 DNA: TGTGCCTGGAGTATGGAGGGCTACACCTTC. Translated: CAWSMEGYTF.

V is TRBV24-1 and J is TRBJ1-4; maybe TRBD1 (5 bases). Deletions cut 4 bases from V and 10 bases from J, with 12 bases between. The CDR3 has 13 amino acids. Germline loops: CDR1 KGHDR, CDR2 SFDVKD. The CDR3 reads CATSELQDGKLFF. As DNA, the CDR3 is TGTGCCACCAGTGAATTACAGGACGGAAAACTGTTTTTT.

This rearrangement joins TRBV4-3 to TRBJ2-7, with TRBD2 matching over 12 bases. V was pared by 2 bases and J by 0 bases, with 2 bases of the junction left unmatched. This CDR3 region has 16 residues. The germline gives CDR1 LGHNA, CDR2 YSLEER. Here the CDR3 reads CASSQSTSGGSYEQYF. The CDR3 nucleotides are TGCGCCAGCAGCCAATCGACTAGCGGGGGCTCCTACGAGCAGTACTTC.

This clone was counted a single time. The V and J genes are TRBV19 and TRBJ1-2, with 8 bases aligning to TRBD1. The junction had 5 bases not matched to a gene; V was cut back by 5 bases and J by 3 bases. CDR1 and CDR2 (germline): LNHDA, SQIVND (reference sequence). The CDR3 is made up of 14 amino acids. CDR3 protein: CASSRGQGYYGYTF. The CDR3 coding sequence is TGTGCCAGTAGTCGCGGACAGGGTTACTATGGCTACACCTTC.

V and J are TRBV24-1 and TRBJ1-5, with a tentative D call TRBD1 (5 bases). Deletions cut 5 bases from V and 1 base from J, with 8 bases between. The CDR3 runs 14 residues. The V gene's germline CDR1 is KGHDR and CDR2 SFDVKD. The CDR3 DNA is TGTGCCACCAGTGCTGGGGGGAGCAATCAGCCCCAGCATTTT. This codes for CATSAGGSNQPQHF.

The V and J genes are TRBV9 and TRBJ2-1; TRBD2 might be the D (6 bases). The CDR3 runs 15 residues. Germline values: CDR1 SGDLS, CDR2 YYNGEE. Trimming took off 0 bases at V and 2 bases at J, with 9 bases between the two ends. CDR3 DNA: TGTGCCAGCAGCGTAGAGGGGAGGACCTACAATGAGCAGTTCTTC. This gives the protein CASSVEGRTYNEQFF.

The chain recombines TRBV12-3 or TRBV12-4 with TRBJ1-1; D remains unclear. The CDR3 loop spans 13 amino acids. Trimming removed 8 bases from V and 2 bases from J, with 12 bases in between. The CDR3 here is CASGLRANTEAFF. Written as DNA, the CDR3 is TGTGCCAGCGGCTTGCGGGCAAACACTGAAGCTTTCTTT.

The V and J genes are TRBV9 and TRBJ1-2, with D tentatively TRBD1 (5 bases). Per germline, CDR1 SGDLS and CDR2 YYNGEE. The V gene lost 4 bases and the J gene lost 6 bases, with 10 bases spanning the gap. The CDR3 contains 12 residues. CDR3 DNA: TGTGCCAGCAGCCGACAGCACCATGGCTACACCTTC. Amino acid sequence: CASSRQHHGYTF.

The rearrangement links TRBV5-1 to TRBJ1-1; a weak D match, TRBD1 (5 bases). From germline, CDR1 is SGHRS and CDR2 YFSETQ. V lost 4 bases and J 8 bases, leaving 12 bases between the germline ends. This CDR3 spans 12 amino acids. Here the CDR3 DNA reads TGCGCCAGCAGCCCCGGACGGGGGGAAGCTTTCTTT. This gives the protein CASSPGRGEAFF.

This clone was observed a single time. The chain links TRBV27 to TRBJ2-7; D is unresolved. The V gene lost 3 bases and the J gene lost 2 bases, with 14 bases spanning the gap. This CDR3 spans 15 amino acids. CDR1 and CDR2 from the germline V gene are MNHEY and SMNVEV (reference sequence). The CDR3 sequence: CASSFGLRNTYEQYF. The CDR3 region has the DNA TGTGCCAGCAGTTTTGGGCTACGCAACACCTACGAGCAGTACTTC.

V usage is TRBV19 and J usage is TRBJ1-1; a possible D gene is TRBD1 (5 bases). CDR1 and CDR2 from the germline V gene are LNHDA and SQIVND (reference sequence). This CDR3 has 16 amino acids. V dropped 6 bases and J dropped 0 bases, with 17 bases sitting between them. The CDR3 reads CASSPEHGHMNTEAFF. Here the CDR3 DNA reads TGTGCCAGTAGCCCCGAGCATGGACACATGAACACTGAAGCTTTCTTT.

The chain recombines TRBV7-9 with TRBJ2-2; 14 bases are shared with TRBD2. V lost 5 bases to trimming and J lost 7 bases; unmatched junction nucleotides: 6. The CDR3 extends over 16 amino acids. The germline gives CDR1 SEHNR, CDR2 FQNEAQ (reference sequence). CDR3 in DNA: TGTGCCAGCAGCCCAGGACTAGCGGGGGGCGTCGGGGAGCTGTTTTTT. Translation: CASSPGLAGGVGELFF.

The chain couples TRBV4-3 to TRBJ1-2; possible D gene TRBD1, 6 bases. V was pared by 1 base and J by 9 bases, with 12 bases between. CDR1 is LGHNA and CDR2 is YSLEER in the germline V gene. CDR3 length equals 13 residues. The CDR3 loop reads CASSQGRGSRYTF. The DNA of the CDR3 is TGCGCCAGCAGCCAAGGTAGGGGGAGTCGCTACACCTTC.

The CDR3 region has the DNA TGTGCCAGCCGATCGTGGGGGGGGTGGAACACTGAAGCTTTCTTT. Translated: CASRSWGGWNTEAFF. V gene TRBV5-4 combines with J gene TRBJ1-1; D may be TRBD1 (5 bases). The V end was cut by 7 bases, the J end by 1 base, with 17 bases between. The CDR3 is made up of 15 amino acids. Germline loops: CDR1 SGHNT, CDR2 YYREEE (reference sequence).

This chain uses TRBV7-2 with TRBJ2-7, with TRBD2 identical over 7 bases. V trimming: 5 bases; J trimming: 2 bases; junction bases outside the gene matches: 15. Germline loops: CDR1 SGHTA, CDR2 FQGNSA. CDR3 length: 17 amino acids. The CDR3 DNA sequence: TGTGCCAGCAGCCCAATTTCTAGCGGCCACCGCCCCTACGAGCAGTACTTC. Amino acid sequence: CASSPISSGHRPYEQYF.